This note documents a single T cell receptor beta chain sequence. This specimen comes from a study of graft-versus-host responses after intestinal transplantation. Looking at the study overall: Grafts that recipients had were multivisceral, liver-intestinal, or isolated intestinal transplants. Tacrolimus and steroids were given for roughly 3 years to all recipients after anti-thymocyte globulin induction. Study-wide findings and caveats: High graft-versus-host to host-versus-graft clonal ratios were found in allografts of patients who had graft-donor T cell macrochimerism. Early post-transplant HvG declines showed an association with peak circulating GvH clone levels.

The CDR3 is 10 amino acids. V lost 4 bases and J 3 bases, leaving 2 bases between the germline ends. Germline V gives CDR1 SGHDT, CDR2 YYEEEE. This table comes from immunoSEQ multiplex PCR, and its TCRdb copy is limited to in-frame clones, with some not included. Among 10,000 to 15,000 clones listed, just under 35% were seen once. Researchers placed approximately 200,000 CFSE-labeled responder cells in culture with approximately 200,000 irradiated, violet-dye-labeled stimulator cells. V is TRBV5-6 and J is TRBJ2-7; D gene uncertain. This specimen consisted of alloreactive CD8+ T cells from a mixed lymphocyte reaction culture, obtained before intestinal transplant. Indicated subset: CFSE-low proliferating T cells sorted from approximately 6-day pre-transplant mixed lymphocyte reaction (GvH or HvG direction). The receptor was derived from a human patient who received an intestinal transplant. The CDR3 DNA reads TGTGCCAGCAGCGGCTACGAGCAGTACTTC. Its translation: CASSGYEQYF.